This T cell receptor (beta chain) was captured in a study of blood T cell repertoires in COVID-19. Whole-study context: Italy, Spain and the United States were the sources of the convalescent and acute COVID-19 samples. The analysed material was cDNA or gDNA that came from T cells, B-cell-depleted T cells, or PBMCs.

How the authors handled the data: Estimated nucleated cell counts came from reference gene primer amplification. Sequencing was performed with immunoSEQ multiplex PCR; in TCRdb, only in-frame clones are kept and a portion is missing. V, J and clone size were drawn from that table, and D and trimming were deduced from the DNA. The repertoire consists of around 220,000 clones, with approximately 87% occurring once and the leading ten covering 2% to 2.5%. For this clone: Other DNA sequences in this specimen translate into the identical CDR3.

CDR1 is MNHEY and CDR2 is SVGAGI in the germline V gene. Trimming at V came to 6 bases and at J to 4 bases, leaving 5 bases not matched to a gene. The CDR3 totals 14 residues. Source material: peripheral blood. The sequence was obtained from a woman in her 50s with acute or convalescent COVID-19. The chain is built from TRBV6-5 and TRBJ2-5; 10 bases are shared with TRBD1. CDR3 loop: CASRRTGGGETQYF. CDR3 DNA: TGTGCCAGCAGACGGACAGGGGGTGGAGAGACCCAGTACTTC.